This T cell receptor beta chain was identified in a study of blood T cell repertoires in COVID-19. Study at large: Sources were T cells, B-cell-depleted T cells, or PBMCs; the material itself was cDNA or gDNA.

Trimming removed 8 bases from V and 9 bases from J; junction bases left unmatched: 11. Germline V gene sequence: CDR1 SGHNT, CDR2 YENEEA. CDR3 length: 16 amino acids. The data were produced by immunoSEQ multiplex PCR, yet TCRdb's version contains in-frame clones alone and is incomplete. This sample has a few hundred thousand clones, with 65% to 85% found just once. V and J are TRBV11-3 and TRBJ2-1; the match to TRBD2 covers 15 bases. This TCR was recovered from a woman in her 40s who had recovered from COVID-19. Sequenced material: PBMCs or T cells enriched from blood (not recorded which). CDR3 sequence: CASGLGLAGGVSEQFF. As DNA, the CDR3 is TGTGCCAGCGGTCTGGGACTAGCGGGAGGAGTCAGTGAGCAGTTCTTC.